Shown below are 7 T cell receptor beta chains from a single sample sequenced in a study of blood T cell repertoires in COVID-19. Repertoires were generated with immunoSEQ multiplex PCR, while TCRdb's copy carries only in-frame clones and drops some. This table holds approximately 150,000 clones, approximately 80% found once. The sample was peripheral blood. All receptors come from a woman aged 55 to 70 with acute or convalescent COVID-19.

V usage is TRBV3-1 (or the pseudogene TRBV3-2) and J usage is TRBJ1-2; 7 bases map to TRBD1. The CDR3 length is 13 residues. V dropped 1 base and J dropped 6; count of bases not matched to a gene: 2. Germline CDR1 is LGHDT and CDR2 is YNNKEL (reference sequence). Here the CDR3 DNA reads TGTGCCAGCAGCCAAGTCCAGGGGGATGGCTACACCTTC. It yields the protein CASSQVQGDGYTF.

This chain uses TRBV5-1 with TRBJ2-5; TRBD1 matches at 8 bases. The CDR3 covers 16 residues. The V gene's germline CDR1 is SGHRS and CDR2 YFSETQ. J gave up 0 bases and V 5 bases, and 9 bases lay outside the gene matches. CDR3 protein: CASRSTTGGYQETQYF. CDR3 coding DNA: TGCGCCAGCAGAAGTACAACAGGGGGGTACCAAGAGACCCAGTACTTC.

This chain uses TRBV6-5 with TRBJ1-4, with D unresolved. The V gene lost 6 bases and the J gene lost 0 bases, with 11 bases spanning the gap. CDR1 MNHEY and CDR2 SVGAGI come from the germline V gene. The CDR3 loop spans 15 amino acids. CDR3 in DNA: TGTGCCAGCAGAAGCTTCACCACAACTAATGAAAAACTGTTTTTT. This gives the protein CASRSFTTTNEKLFF.

V is TRBV19 and J is TRBJ2-5, with 7 bases aligning to TRBD2. The CDR3 runs to 13 residues. Trimming took 5 bases from V and 5 from J; bases not matched to a gene: 5. Germline CDR1 is LNHDA and CDR2 is SQIVND (reference sequence). Written as DNA, the CDR3 is TGTGCCAGTAGTTCAGCGGGATGGGAGACCCAGTACTTC. This gives the protein CASSSAGWETQYF.

V usage is TRBV6-2 or TRBV6-3 and J usage is TRBJ1-5, with TRBD1 matching over 7 bases. J gave up 5 bases and V 2 bases, and 3 bases lay outside the gene matches. The germline V gene encodes CDR1 MNHEY and CDR2 SVGEGT. The CDR3 runs to 14 residues. The CDR3 protein is CASSYDRAYQPQHF. As DNA, the CDR3 is TGTGCCAGCAGTTACGACAGGGCTTATCAGCCCCAGCATTTT.

The genes are TRBV3-1 (or the pseudogene TRBV3-2) and TRBJ1-6; D gene ambiguous. Trimming took 2 bases from V and 10 from J, leaving 9 bases between them. The CDR3 covers 13 residues. Germline V CDR1 and CDR2: LGHDT, YNNKEL (reference sequence). CDR3 DNA sequence: TGTGCCAGCAGCCAACGCCAGATGTCACCCCTCCACTTT. Translating gives CASSQRQMSPLHF.

This clone was detected a few times. The identical CDR3 is also encoded by other nucleotide sequences in the sample. The CDR3 region is CANSRLSSYEQYF. As DNA, the CDR3 is TGTGCCAATTCACGACTCTCCTCCTACGAGCAGTACTTC. The J gene is TRBJ2-7, the V gene TRBV7-2; D remains unclear. CDR3 size: 13 residues. V dropped 10 bases and J dropped 0 bases, with 13 bases sitting between them. Germline V gives CDR1 SGHTA, CDR2 FQGNSA.